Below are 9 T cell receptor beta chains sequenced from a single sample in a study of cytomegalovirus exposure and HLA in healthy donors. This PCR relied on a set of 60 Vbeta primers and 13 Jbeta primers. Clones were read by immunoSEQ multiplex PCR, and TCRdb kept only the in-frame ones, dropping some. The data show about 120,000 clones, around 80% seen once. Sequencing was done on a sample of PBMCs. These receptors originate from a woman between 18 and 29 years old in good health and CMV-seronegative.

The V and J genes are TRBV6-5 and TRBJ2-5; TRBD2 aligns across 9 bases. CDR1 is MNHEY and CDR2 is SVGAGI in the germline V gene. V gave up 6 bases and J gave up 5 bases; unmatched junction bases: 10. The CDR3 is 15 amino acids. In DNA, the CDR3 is TGTGCCAGCAGCCAACGCGGGAGGGGGAGCGAGACCCAGTACTTC. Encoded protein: CASSQRGRGSETQYF.

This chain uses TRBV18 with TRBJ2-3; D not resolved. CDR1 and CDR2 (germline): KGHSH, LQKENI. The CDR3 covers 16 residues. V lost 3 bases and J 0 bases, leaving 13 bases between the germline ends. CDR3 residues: CASSPRTESSTDTQYF. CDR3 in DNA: TGTGCCAGCTCACCTCGTACGGAGAGTAGCACAGATACGCAGTATTTT.

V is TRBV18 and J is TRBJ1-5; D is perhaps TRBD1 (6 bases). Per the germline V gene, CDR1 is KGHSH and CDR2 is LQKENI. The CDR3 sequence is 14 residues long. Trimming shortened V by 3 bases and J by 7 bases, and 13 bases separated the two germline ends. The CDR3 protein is CASSPDSLSQPQHF. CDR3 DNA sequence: TGTGCCAGCTCACCGGACAGCTTGTCACAGCCCCAGCATTTT.

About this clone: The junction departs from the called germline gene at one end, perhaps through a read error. The CDR3 region has the DNA TGTGCTAGCAGTTCTCCATGCGGGGGGACAGATTTGGGTATCAGCGATCAGCCCCAGCATTTT. Its translation: CASSSPCGGTDLGISDQPQHF. The chain has TRBV7-7 and TRBJ1-5; 7 bases agree with TRBD1. The CDR3 sequence is 21 residues long. Germline CDR1 reads SSHAT; CDR2 reads FNYEAQ (reference sequence).

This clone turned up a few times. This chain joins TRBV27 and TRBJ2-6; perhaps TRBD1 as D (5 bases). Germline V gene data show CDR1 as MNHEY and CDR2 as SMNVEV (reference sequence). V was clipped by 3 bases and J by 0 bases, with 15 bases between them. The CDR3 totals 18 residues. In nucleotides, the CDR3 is TGTGCCAGCAGTTTGAAGGGGCGGAGAATCTCTGGGGCCAACGTCCTGACTTTC. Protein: CASSLKGRRISGANVLTF. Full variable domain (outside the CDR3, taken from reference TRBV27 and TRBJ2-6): EAQVTQNPRYLITVTGKKLTVTCSQNMNHEYMSWYRQDPGLGLRQIYYSMNVEVTDKGDVPEGYKVSRKEKRNFPLILESPSPNQTSLYFCASSLKGRRISGANVLTFGAGSRLTVL.

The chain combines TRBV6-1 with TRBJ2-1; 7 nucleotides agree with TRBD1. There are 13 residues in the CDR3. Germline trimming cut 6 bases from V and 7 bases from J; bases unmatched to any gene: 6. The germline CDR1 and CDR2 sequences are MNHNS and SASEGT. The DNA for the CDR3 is TGTGCCAGCAGATACGGGACAGTTAATGAGCAGTTCTTC. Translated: CASRYGTVNEQFF.

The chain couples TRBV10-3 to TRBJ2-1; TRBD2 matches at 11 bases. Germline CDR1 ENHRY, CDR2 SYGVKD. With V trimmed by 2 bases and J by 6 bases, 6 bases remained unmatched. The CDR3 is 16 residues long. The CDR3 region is CAISESLAGGSNEQFF. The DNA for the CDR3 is TGTGCCATCAGTGAGAGCCTAGCGGGGGGCAGCAATGAGCAGTTCTTC.

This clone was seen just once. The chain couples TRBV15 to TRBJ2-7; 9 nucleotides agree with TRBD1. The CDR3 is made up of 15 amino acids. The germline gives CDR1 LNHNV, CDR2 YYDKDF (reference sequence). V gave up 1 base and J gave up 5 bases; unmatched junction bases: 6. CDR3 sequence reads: CATSRGGGQGHEQYF. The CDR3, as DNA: TGTGCCACCAGCAGAGGTGGGGGACAGGGACACGAGCAGTACTTC. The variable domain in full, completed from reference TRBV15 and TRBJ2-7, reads DAMVIQNPRYQVTQFGKPVTLSCSQTLNHNVMYWYQQKSSQAPKLLFHYYDKDFNNEADTPDNFQSRRPNTSFCFLDIRSPGLGDTAMYLCATSRGGGQGHEQYFGPGTRLTVT.

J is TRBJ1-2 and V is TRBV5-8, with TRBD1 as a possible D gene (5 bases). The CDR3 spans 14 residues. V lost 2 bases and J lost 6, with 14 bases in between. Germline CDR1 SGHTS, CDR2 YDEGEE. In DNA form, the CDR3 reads TGTGCCAGCAGCTTCCAGGGAGGAGTCGATGGCTACACCTTC. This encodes CASSFQGGVDGYTF.